The TCR beta chain described here comes from a study of T-cell memory formation after mild COVID-19 (dated by TCRdb to about 2021). A note on the overall study: Most TCR sequence clusters were specific to one of the two donors. Longitudinal TCRalpha and TCRbeta repertoire sequencing tracked T-cell clones expanding and contracting after mild COVID-19 in a couple of donors. Two young, previously healthy adult volunteers, one female and one male, were included in the cohort. What the research found in general, with its limitations: The detection of some responding clones in pre-infection memory suggests that pre-existing cross-reactive memory T cells joined the SARS-CoV-2 response. Contracting CD4+ clones were located mainly in the CM and EM memory subsets, whereas CD8+ clones were found to be enriched in EMRA. SARS-CoV-2 specificity was not confirmed for the second-wave clones peaking on day 37. The study covered only two mild cases, and larger cohorts including severe cases with pre-infection samples were considered necessary. Clones contracting from day 15 to 85 had balanced CD4/CD8 phenotypes, while a second wave expanding from day 15 to 37 was biased towards CD4+.

The instrument was an Illumina NovaSeq 6000. Using 5'RACE with constant-segment primers, TCRalpha and TCRbeta cDNA libraries were constructed, with sample barcodes and unique molecular identifiers added in the process. RNA was extracted from every sample with Trizol reagent. The libraries were amplified in two PCR steps, and the second step added a second sample barcode and Illumina TruSeq adapters. Sequencing of the libraries was done on an Illumina NovaSeq, producing 2 x 150 bp paired-end reads. The study's own analysis went as follows. With migec v1.2.7, reads were demultiplexed and then collapsed into UMI-guided consensus sequences. Using mixcr v2.1.11, the UMI consensuses were aligned to TRA and TRB V and J templates and assembled into clonotypes. Clonotypes were classified as expanded or contracted when called significant by both edgeR and NoisET, with noise models trained on biological replicates. edgeR calls used a false discovery rate-adjusted p below 0.01 and a log2 fold-change threshold of 1. As an exploratory analysis of dynamics, max-normalized trajectories of the 1000 most abundant clonotypes were examined by PCA with hierarchical clustering. Each responding clone was given a CD4 or CD8 phenotype based on the CD4+ and CD8+ repertoires, which had been sequenced separately. TCRdb ran its own pipeline on the public reads, namely fastp trimming at Q25 and MiXCR clone calling, and kept in-frame beta chains. Rows matching on CDR3 protein sequence are summarized as one entry with the most common DNA and genes. In this record, the V and J calls reflect TCRdb's handling and not the investigators' own analysis. Across this sample there are some 290,000 distinct CDR3 sequences, with about a sixth seen only once. 20% to 25% of the sample belongs to the ten largest clones.

This clonotype has just a few counts. The antigen it recognizes is unknown. Base-call qualities are not available, and no considerably larger clone is one nucleotide away. CDR1 and CDR2, per the germline V gene, are KGHSH and LQKENI. The V end loses 3 bases and the J end loses 6 bases, and a stretch of 8 bases separates them. The CDR3, cysteine through phenylalanine, is 12 amino acids long. The sequence is cut down to CDR3 DNA, 36 bases in frame from base 1. PBMCs were isolated by Ficoll-Paque density gradient centrifugation. Sequencing was done on a sample of PBMCs or a T cell subset sorted from them (not recorded which). This receptor was taken from a man in his late teens or twenties who had mild COVID-19 (a few samples of this study predate the infection). The sample titles of this study are shuffled in the database, so cell type and time point are left out; the donor was told from shared clones. The chain is encoded by TRBV18 joined to TRBJ1-1; no D gene is confidently identified. The sequenced DNA: TGTGCCAGCTCACCCATCGTCCCTGAAGCTTTCTTT. It translates to CASSPIVPEAFF.